This TCR beta chain was profiled in a study of response to subunit inactivated influenza vaccine. On this clonotype itself: What it recognizes is unknown.

The CDR3 has 16 amino acids. Germline CDR1 is SNHLY and CDR2 is FYNNEI. The V and J ends lost 4 bases and 5 bases respectively, with 18 bases between them. TCRdb ran MiXCR on the RT-PCR reads and lists one entry per CDR3 protein. The table includes 650,000 to 700,000 distinct CDR3 sequences, 15% to 18% detected once. Study-level results: The authors suggested that few new T cells are recruited per seasonal influenza vaccination.

The TCR sequence derives from a man over 45 who received an inactivated influenza vaccine. The J gene is TRBJ2-1, the V gene TRBV2; D might be TRBD2 (6 bases). Sequencing used PBMCs from blood, obtained approximately 13 days after vaccination. The CDR3 reads CASSAGTSIYHNEQFF. In DNA form, the CDR3 reads TGTGCCAGCAGTGCAGGGACTTCCATCTACCACAATGAGCAGTTCTTC.